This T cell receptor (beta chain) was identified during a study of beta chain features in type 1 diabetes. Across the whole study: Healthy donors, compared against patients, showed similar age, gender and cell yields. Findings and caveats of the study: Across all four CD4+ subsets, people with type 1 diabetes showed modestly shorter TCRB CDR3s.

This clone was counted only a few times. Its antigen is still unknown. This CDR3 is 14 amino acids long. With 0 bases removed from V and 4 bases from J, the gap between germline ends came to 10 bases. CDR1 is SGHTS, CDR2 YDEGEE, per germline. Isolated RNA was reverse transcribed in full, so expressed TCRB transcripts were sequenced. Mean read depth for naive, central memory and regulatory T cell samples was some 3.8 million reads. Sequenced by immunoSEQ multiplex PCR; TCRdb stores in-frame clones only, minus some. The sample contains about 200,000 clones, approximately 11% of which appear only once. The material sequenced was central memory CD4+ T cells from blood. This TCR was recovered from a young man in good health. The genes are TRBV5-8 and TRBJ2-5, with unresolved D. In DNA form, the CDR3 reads TGTGCCAGCAGCTTGGGGCAGCTCCGAGAGACCCAGTACTTC. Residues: CASSLGQLRETQYF.